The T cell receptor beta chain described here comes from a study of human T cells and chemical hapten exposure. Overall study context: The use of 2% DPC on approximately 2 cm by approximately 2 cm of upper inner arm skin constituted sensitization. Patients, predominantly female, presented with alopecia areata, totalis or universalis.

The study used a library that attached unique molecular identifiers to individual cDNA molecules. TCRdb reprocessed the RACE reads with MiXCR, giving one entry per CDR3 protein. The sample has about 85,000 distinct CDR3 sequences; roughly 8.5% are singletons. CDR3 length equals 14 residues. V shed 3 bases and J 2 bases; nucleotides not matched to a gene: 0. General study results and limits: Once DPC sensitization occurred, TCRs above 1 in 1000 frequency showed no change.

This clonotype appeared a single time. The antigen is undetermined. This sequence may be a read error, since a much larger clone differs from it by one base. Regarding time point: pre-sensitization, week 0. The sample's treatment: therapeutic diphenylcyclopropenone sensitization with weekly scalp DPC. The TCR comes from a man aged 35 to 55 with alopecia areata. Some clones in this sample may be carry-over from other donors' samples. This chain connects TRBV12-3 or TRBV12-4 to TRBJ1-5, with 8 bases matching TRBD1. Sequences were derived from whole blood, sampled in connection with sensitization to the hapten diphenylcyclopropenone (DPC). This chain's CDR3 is CASSLTGGNQPQHF. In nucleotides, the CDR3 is TGTGCCAGCAGTTTGACAGGGGGCAATCAGCCCCAGCATTTT.